The text below deals with one T cell receptor (beta chain). Authors' data handling: Amplification of reference gene primers was used by the study to estimate nucleated cell counts. Data came from immunoSEQ multiplex PCR; TCRdb stores just in-frame clones and leaves some out. V and J calls and clone size come straight from that table; D and trimming were deduced from the DNA. The repertoire holds about 150,000 clones, with 86% as singletons. The germline gives CDR1 MNHEY, CDR2 SVGAGI. Trimming took 4 bases from V and 6 from J, leaving 16 bases between them. This CDR3 comprises 15 residues. This sample is drawn from a study of blood T cell repertoires in COVID-19. Across the study: The United States, Italy and Spain supplied acute and convalescent COVID-19 samples.

The chain joins TRBV6-5 to TRBJ1-5; weak D call: TRBD1 (6 bases). Sequenced sample: PBMCs or T cells enriched from blood (not recorded which). This receptor was taken from a man in his fifties or sixties who had recovered from COVID-19. CDR3 sequence: CASSLAPGEGQPQHF. The CDR3 DNA sequence: TGTGCCAGCAGTTTAGCACCAGGGGAAGGTCAGCCCCAGCATTTT.